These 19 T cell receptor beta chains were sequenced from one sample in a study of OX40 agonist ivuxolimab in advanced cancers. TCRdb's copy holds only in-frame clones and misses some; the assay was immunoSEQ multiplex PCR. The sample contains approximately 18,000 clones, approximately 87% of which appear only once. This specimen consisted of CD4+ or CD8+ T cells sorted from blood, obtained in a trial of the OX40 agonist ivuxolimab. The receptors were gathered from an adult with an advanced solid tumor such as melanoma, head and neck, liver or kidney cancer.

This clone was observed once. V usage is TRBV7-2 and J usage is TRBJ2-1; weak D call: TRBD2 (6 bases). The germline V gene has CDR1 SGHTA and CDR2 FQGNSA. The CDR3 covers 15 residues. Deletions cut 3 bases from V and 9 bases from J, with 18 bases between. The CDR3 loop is CASSLMGGAASEQFF. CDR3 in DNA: TGTGCCAGCAGCTTGATGGGGGGAGCAGCGAGTGAGCAGTTCTTC.

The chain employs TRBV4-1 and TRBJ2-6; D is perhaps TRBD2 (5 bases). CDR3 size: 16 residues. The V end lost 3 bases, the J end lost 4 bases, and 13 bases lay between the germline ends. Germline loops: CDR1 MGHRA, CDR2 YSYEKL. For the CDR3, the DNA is TGCGCCAGCAGCCACACCCTAGGACTCGGGGCCAACGTCCTGACTTTC. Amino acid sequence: CASSHTLGLGANVLTF.

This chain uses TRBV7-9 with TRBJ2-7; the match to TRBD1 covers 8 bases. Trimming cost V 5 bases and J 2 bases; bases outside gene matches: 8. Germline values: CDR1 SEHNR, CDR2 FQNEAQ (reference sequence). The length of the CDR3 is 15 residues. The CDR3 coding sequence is TGTGCCAGCAGCCAGGGCTGGGGACAGGCCTACGAGCAGTACTTC. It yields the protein CASSQGWGQAYEQYF.

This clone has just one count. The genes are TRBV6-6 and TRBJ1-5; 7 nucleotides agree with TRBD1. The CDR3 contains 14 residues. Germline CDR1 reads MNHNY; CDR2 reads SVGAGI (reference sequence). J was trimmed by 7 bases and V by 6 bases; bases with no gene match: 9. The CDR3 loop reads CASSRQGGNQPQHF. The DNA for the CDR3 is TGTGCCAGCAGCCGACAGGGTGGAAACCAGCCCCAGCATTTT.

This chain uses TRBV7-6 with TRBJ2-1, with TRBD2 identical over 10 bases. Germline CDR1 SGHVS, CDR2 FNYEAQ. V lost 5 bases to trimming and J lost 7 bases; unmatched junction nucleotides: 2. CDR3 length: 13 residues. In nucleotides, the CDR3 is TGTGCCAGCAGCAAACTAGCGGGGAATGAGCAGTTCTTC. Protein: CASSKLAGNEQFF.

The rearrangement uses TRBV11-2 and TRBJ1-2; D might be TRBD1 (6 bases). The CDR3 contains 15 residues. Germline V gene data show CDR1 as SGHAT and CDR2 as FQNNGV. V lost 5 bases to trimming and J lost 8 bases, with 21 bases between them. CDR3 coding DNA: TGTGCCAGCAGCCCCGGGTCTGGGGGGCCTCGGGGCTACACCTTC. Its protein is CASSPGSGGPRGYTF.

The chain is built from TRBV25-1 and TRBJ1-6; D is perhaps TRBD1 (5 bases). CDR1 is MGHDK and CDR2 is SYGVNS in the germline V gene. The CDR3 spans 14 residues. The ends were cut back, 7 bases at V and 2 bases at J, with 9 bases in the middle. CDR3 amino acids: CASTLGPYNSPLHF. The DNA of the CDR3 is TGTGCCAGCACCTTGGGGCCCTATAATTCACCCCTCCACTTT.

The CDR3 region is CASSTGTPYYNEQFF. The CDR3 nucleotides are TGTGCCAGCAGCACAGGGACACCCTACTACAATGAGCAGTTCTTC. The chain carries TRBV5-5 and TRBJ2-1, with a possible D match to TRBD1 (6 bases). This CDR3 has 15 residues. V lost 4 bases and J 3 bases, leaving 14 bases between the germline ends. Germline loops: CDR1 SGHKS, CDR2 YYEKEE (reference sequence).

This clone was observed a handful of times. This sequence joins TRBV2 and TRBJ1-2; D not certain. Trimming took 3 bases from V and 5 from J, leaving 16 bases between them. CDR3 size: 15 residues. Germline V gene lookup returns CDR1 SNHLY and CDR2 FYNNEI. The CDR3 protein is CASSELSATGYGYTF. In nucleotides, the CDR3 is TGTGCCAGCAGTGAGTTGAGTGCCACTGGATATGGCTACACCTTC.

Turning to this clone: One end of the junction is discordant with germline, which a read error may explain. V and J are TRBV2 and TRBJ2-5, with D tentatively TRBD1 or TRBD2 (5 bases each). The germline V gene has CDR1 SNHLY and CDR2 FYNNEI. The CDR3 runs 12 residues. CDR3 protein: CASSEIPGTPHF. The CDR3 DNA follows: TGTGCCAGCAGTGAAATTCCAGGGACCCCCCACTTC.

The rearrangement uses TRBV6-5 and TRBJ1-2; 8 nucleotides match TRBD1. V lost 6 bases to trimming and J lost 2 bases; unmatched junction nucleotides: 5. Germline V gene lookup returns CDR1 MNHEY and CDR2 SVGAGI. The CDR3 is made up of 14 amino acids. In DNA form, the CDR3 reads TGTGCCAGCAGGATGGGACAGGAGAACTATGGCTACACCTTC. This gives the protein CASRMGQENYGYTF.

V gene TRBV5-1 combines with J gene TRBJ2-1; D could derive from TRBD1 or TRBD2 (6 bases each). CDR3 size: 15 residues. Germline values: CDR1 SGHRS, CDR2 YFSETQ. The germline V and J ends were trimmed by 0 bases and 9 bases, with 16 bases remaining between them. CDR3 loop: CASSLESVGGREQFF. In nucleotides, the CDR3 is TGCGCCAGCAGCTTGGAGTCGGTTGGGGGGCGTGAGCAGTTCTTC.

CDR3 nucleotide sequence: TGTGCCAGCAGCAGAGGACAGGGCTACGAGCAGTACTTC. Its translation: CASSRGQGYEQYF. The chain couples TRBV5-6 to TRBJ2-7, with TRBD1 identical over 8 bases. V was clipped by 4 bases and J by 3 bases; unmatched bases: 3. Germline assignment: CDR1 SGHDT and CDR2 YYEEEE. The CDR3 contains 13 residues.

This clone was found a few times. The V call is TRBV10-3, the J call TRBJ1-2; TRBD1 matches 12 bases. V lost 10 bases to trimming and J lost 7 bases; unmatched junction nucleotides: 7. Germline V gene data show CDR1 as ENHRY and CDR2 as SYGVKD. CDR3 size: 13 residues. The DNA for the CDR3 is TGTGCCACGGCGGGACAGGGGGCCTTTGGCTACACCTTC. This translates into CATAGQGAFGYTF.

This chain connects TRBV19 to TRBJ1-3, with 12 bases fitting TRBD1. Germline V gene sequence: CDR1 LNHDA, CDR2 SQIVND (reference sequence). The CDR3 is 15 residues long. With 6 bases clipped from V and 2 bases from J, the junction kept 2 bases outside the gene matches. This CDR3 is CASRGQGAPGNTIYF. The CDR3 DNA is TGTGCCAGTAGGGGACAGGGGGCACCTGGAAACACCATATATTTT.

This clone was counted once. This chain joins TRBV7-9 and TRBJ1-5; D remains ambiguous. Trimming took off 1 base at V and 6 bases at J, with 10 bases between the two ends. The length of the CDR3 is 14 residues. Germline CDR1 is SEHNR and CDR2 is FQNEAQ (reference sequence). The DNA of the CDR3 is TGTGCCAGCAGCTTAGTGGGGTTTGGTCAGCCCCAGCATTTT. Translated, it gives CASSLVGFGQPQHF.

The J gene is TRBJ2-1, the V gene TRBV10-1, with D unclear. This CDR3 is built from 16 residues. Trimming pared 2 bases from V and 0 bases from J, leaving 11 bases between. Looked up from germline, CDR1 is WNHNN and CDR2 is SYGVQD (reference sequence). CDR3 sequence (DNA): TGCGCCAGCAGTGAGGGGTTTGGAAGCTCCTACAATGAGCAGTTCTTC. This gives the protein CASSEGFGSSYNEQFF.

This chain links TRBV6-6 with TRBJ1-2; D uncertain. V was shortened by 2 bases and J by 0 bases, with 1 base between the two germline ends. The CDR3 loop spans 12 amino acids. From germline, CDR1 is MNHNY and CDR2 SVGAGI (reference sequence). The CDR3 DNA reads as TGTGCCAGCAGTTACACTAACTATGGCTACACCTTC. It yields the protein CASSYTNYGYTF.

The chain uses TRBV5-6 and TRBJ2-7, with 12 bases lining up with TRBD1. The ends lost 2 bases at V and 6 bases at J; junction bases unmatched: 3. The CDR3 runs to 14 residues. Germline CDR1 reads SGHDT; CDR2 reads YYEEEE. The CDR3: CASSFRDRGPEQYF. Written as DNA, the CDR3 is TGTGCCAGCAGCTTCCGGGACAGGGGGCCCGAGCAGTACTTC.